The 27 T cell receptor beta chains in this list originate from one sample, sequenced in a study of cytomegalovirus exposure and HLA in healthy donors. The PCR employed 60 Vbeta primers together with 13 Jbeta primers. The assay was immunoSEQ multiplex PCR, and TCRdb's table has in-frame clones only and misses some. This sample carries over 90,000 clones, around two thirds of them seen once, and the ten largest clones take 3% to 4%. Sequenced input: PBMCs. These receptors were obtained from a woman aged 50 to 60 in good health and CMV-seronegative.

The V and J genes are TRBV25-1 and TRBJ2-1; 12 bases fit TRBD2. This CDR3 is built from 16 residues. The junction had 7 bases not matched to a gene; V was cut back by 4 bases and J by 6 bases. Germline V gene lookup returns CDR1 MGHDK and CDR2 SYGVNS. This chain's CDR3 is CASSVPGTSGLNEQFF. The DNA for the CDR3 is TGTGCCAGCAGTGTGCCCGGGACTAGCGGGCTCAATGAGCAGTTCTTC.

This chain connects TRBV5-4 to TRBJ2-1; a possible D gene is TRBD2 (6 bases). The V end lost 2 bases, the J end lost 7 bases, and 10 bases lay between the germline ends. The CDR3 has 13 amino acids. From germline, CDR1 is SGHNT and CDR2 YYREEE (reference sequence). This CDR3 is CASSLPSANEQFF. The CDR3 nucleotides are TGTGCCAGCAGCTTACCTAGCGCGAATGAGCAGTTCTTC.

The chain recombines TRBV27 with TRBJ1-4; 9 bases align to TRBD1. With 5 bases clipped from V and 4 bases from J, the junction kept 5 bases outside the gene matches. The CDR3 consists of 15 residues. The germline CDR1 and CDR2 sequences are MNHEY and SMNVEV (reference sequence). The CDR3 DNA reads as TGTGCCAGCAGTCCCCGGACAGGGGTTAATGAAAAACTGTTTTTT. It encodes CASSPRTGVNEKLFF.

This chain's CDR3 is CARDNSNSYNEQFF. As DNA, the CDR3 is TGCGCCAGGGACAACAGCAACTCCTACAATGAGCAGTTCTTC. The chain is built from TRBV5-1 and TRBJ2-1, with TRBD1 as a possible D gene (5 bases). The CDR3 runs 14 residues. The germline V and J ends were trimmed by 8 bases and 0 bases, with 12 bases remaining between them. Germline CDR1 and CDR2: SGHRS and YFSETQ.

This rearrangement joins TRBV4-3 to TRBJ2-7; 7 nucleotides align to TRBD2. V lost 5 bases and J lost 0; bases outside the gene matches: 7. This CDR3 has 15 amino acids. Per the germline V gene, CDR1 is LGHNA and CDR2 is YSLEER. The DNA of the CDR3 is TGCGCCAGCAGCTACCAAGCGGGGTACTCCTACGAGCAGTACTTC. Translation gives CASSYQAGYSYEQYF.

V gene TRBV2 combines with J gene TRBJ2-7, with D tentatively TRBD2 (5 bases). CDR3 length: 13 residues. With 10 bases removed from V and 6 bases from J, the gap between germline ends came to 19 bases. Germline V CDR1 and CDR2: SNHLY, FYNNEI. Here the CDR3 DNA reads TGTGCCACCCTAAGGGTAATAGCGAGCGAGCAGTACTTC. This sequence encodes CATLRVIASEQYF. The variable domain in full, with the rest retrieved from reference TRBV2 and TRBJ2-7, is EPEVTQTPSHQVTQMGQEVILRCVPISNHLYFYWYRQILGQKVEFLVSFYNNEISEKSEIFDDQFSVERPDGSNFTLKIRSTKLEDSAMYFCATLRVIASEQYFGPGTRLTVT.

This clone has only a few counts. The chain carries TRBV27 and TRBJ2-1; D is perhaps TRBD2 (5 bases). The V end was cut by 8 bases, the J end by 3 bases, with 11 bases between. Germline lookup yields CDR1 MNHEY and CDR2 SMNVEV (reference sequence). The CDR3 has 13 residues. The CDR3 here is CASGLISYNEQFF. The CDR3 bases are TGTGCCAGCGGACTTATAAGCTACAATGAGCAGTTCTTC.

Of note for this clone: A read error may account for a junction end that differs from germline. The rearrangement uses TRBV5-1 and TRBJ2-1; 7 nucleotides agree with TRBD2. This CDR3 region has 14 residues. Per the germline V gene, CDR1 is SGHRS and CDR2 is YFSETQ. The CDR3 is CVSSPRGGRGEQFF. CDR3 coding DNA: TGCGTCAGCAGCCCCCGGGGCGGGAGAGGCGAGCAGTTCTTC.

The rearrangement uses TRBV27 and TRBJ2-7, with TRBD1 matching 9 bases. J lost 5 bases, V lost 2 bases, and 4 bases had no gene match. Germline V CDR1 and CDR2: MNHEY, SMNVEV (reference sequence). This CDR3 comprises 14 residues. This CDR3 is CASSLATGGNEQYF. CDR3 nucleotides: TGTGCCAGCAGTTTAGCAACAGGGGGCAACGAGCAGTACTTC.

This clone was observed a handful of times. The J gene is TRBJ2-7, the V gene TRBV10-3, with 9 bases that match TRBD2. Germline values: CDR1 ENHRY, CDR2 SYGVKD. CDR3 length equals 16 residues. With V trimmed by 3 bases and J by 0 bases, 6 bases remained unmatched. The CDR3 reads CAISESSGALSYEQYF. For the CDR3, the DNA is TGTGCCATCAGTGAATCTAGCGGGGCCCTCTCCTACGAGCAGTACTTC.

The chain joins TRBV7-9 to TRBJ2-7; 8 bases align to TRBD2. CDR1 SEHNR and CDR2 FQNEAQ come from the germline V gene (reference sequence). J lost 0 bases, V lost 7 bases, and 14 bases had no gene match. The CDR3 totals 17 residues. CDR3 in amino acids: CASNIGVLADSSYEQYF. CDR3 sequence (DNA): TGTGCCAGCAACATAGGGGTACTAGCGGATAGCTCCTACGAGCAGTACTTC.

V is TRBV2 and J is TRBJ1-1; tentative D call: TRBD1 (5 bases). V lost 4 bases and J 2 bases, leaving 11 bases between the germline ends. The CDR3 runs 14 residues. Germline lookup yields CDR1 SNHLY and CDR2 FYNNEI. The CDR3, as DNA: TGTGCCAGCAGTGGGACAAACTTCAACACTGAAGCTTTCTTT. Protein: CASSGTNFNTEAFF.

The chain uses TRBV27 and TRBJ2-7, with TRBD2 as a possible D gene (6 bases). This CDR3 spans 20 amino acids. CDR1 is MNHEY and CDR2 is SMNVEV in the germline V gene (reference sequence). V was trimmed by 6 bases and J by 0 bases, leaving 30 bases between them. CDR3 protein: CASSPLGGAFQTHGSYEQYF. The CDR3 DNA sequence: TGTGCCAGCAGCCCTCTAGGAGGGGCCTTCCAGACCCATGGCTCCTACGAGCAGTACTTC.

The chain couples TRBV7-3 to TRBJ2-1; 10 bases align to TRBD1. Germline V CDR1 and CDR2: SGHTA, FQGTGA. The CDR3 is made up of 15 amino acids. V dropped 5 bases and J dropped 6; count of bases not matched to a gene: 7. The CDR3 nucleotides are TGTGCCAGCAGCATACTCGGGGACAGGGGCAATGAGCAGTTCTTC. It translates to CASSILGDRGNEQFF.

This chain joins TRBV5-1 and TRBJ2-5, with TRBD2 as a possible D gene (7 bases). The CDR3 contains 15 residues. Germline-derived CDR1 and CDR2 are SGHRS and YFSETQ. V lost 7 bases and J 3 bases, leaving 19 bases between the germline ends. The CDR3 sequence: CASGQGRGNEETQYF. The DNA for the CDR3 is TGCGCCAGCGGGCAAGGGAGGGGGAATGAAGAGACCCAGTACTTC.

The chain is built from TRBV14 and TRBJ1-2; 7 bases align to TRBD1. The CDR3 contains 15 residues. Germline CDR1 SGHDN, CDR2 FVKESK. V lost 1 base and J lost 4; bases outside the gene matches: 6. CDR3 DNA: TGTGCCAGCAGCCAAGGACAGGGAATGTTCTATGGCTACACCTTC. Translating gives CASSQGQGMFYGYTF.

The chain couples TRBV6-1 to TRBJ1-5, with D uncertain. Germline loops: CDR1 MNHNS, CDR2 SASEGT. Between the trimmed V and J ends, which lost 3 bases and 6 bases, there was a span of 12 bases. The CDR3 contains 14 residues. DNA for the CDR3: TGTGCCAGCAGTGAGGTGGCAGGCGCTCAGCCCCAGCATTTT. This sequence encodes CASSEVAGAQPQHF.

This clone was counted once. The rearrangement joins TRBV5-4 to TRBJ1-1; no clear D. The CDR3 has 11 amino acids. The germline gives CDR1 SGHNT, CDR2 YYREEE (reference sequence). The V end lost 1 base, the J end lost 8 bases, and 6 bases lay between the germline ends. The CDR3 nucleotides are TGTGCCAGCAGCTTGTCGGGGGAAGCTTTCTTT. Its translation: CASSLSGEAFF.

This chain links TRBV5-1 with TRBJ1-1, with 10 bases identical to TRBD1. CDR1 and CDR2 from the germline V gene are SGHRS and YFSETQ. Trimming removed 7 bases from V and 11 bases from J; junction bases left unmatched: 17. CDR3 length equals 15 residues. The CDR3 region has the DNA TGCGCCAGCCAGACTGGTGGGACAGGGGATGTTAAGGCTTTCTTT. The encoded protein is CASQTGGTGDVKAFF. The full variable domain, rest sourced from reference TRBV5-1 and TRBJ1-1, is KAGVTQTPRYLIKTRGQQVTLSCSPISGHRSVSWYQQTPGQGLQFLFEYFSETQRNKGNFPGRFSGRQFSNSRSEMNVSTLELGDSALYLCASQTGGTGDVKAFFGQGTRLTVV.

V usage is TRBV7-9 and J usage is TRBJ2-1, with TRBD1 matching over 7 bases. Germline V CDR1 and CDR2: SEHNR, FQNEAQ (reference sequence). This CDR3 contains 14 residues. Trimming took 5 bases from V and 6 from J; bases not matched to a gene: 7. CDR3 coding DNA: TGTGCCAGCAGCCTGGGACAGATATCCAATGAGCAGTTCTTC. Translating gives CASSLGQISNEQFF.

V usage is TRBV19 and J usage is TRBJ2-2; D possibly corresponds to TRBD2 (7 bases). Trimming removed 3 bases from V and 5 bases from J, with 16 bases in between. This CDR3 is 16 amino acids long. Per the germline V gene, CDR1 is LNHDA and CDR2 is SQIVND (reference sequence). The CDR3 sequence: CASSIFGGADTGELFF. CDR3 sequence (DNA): TGTGCCAGTAGTATCTTTGGGGGGGCCGATACCGGGGAGCTGTTTTTT. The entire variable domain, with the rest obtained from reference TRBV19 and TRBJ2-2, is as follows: DGGITQSPKYLFRKEGQNVTLSCEQNLNHDAMYWYRQDPGQGLRLIYYSQIVNDFQKGDIAEGYSVSREKKESFPLTVTSAQKNPTAFYLCASSIFGGADTGELFFGEGSRLTVL.

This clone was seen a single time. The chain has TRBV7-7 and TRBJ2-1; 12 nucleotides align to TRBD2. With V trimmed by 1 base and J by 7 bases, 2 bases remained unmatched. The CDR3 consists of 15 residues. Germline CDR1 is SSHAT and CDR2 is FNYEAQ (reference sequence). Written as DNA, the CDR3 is TGTGCCAGCAGCTTAGGACTAGCGGGAGAGAATGAGCAGTTCTTC. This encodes CASSLGLAGENEQFF.

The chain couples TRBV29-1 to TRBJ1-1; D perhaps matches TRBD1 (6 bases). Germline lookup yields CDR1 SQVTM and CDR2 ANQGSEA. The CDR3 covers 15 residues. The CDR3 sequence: CPRTGGVIRDTEAFF. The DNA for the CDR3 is TGCCCCAGGACGGGGGGCGTTATTCGGGACACTGAAGCTTTCTTT.

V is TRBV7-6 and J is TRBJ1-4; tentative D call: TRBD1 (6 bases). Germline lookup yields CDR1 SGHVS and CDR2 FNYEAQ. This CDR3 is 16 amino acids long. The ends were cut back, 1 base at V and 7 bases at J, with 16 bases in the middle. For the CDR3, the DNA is TGTGCCAGCAGCTTAGGAGCCAGGGGACTATCTGAAAAACTGTTTTTT. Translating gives CASSLGARGLSEKLFF.

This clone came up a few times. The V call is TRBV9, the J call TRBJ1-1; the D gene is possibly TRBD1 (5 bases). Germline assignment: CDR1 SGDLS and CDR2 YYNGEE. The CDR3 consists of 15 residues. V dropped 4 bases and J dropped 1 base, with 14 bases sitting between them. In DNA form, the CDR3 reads TGTGCCAGCAGCCCGTTCGGGGGGACGAACACTGAAGCTTTCTTT. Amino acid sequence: CASSPFGGTNTEAFF.

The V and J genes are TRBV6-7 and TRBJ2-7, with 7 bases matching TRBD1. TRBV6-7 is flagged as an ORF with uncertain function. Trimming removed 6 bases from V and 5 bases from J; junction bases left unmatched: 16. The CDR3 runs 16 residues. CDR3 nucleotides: TGTGCCAGCAGCTACCGCGACAGGGAGATTCGCCACGAGCAGTACTTC. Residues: CASSYRDREIRHEQYF.

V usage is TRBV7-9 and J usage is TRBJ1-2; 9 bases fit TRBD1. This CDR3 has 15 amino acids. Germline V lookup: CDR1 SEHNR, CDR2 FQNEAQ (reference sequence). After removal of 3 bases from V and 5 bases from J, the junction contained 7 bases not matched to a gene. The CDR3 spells CASSLGQGFIYGYTF. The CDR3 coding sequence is TGTGCCAGCAGCTTGGGACAGGGTTTTATTTATGGCTACACCTTC.